The clone carrying this T cell receptor beta chain has just a few counts. Its target is unknown. This sample is part of a study of read filtering for tumor transcriptome and immune sequencing. About the research overall: Whole-transcriptome libraries were prepared after DNase treatment.

From 400 to 450 ng of RNA, a library with molecular barcoded alpha/delta and beta/gamma adaptors was made. In TCRdb, the reads were re-called with MiXCR into one record per CDR3 protein. Here the sample spans 130,000 or so distinct CDR3 sequences, under 15% being singletons. Whole-study findings and limits: IR-seq captured clonotypes deeper and more reliably than RNA-seq. Sorted CD138-negative bone marrow cells were not purified T cells.

Bone marrow was sampled from every patient at the time of active disease. The sequenced sample was a population of CD138-negative cells sorted from bone marrow. The clonotype was recovered from a donor at least 40 years old with multiple myeloma.

CDR3 sequence (DNA): TGCAGTGCTATCGGGACTAGCGGGAGGTGGGAGACCCAGTACTTC. Protein: CSAIGTSGRWETQYF. The J gene is TRBJ2-5, the V gene TRBV20-1; 15 nucleotides agree with TRBD2. Trimming removed 4 bases from V and 5 bases from J; junction bases left unmatched: 5. Germline loops: CDR1 DFQATT, CDR2 SNEGSKA (reference sequence). This CDR3 spans 15 amino acids.